This passage covers 17 T cell receptor beta chains from one sample sequenced in a study of T cells in tuberculosis. Sequencing used immunoSEQ multiplex PCR; TCRdb keeps in-frame clones, though not all of them. The table shows 54,000 or so clones, with about 76% occurring only once. After thawing and overnight rest, PBMC were stained with GMM-loaded CD1B tetramer, viability dye and anti-CD3 for sorting. The lipid loaded on the CD1B tetramers was C32 glucose monomycolate from Rhodococcus equi. Specimen: CD1b-GMM tetramer-negative cells sorted from PBMCs. Receptor source: an adult woman with latent tuberculosis.

The genes are TRBV4-1 and TRBJ2-5, with D possibly TRBD1 on 6 matching bases. CDR1 and CDR2 from the germline V gene are MGHRA and YSYEKL. The length of the CDR3 is 13 residues. V was trimmed by 7 bases and J by 0 bases, leaving 9 bases between them. The CDR3 bases are TGCGCCAGCAAGGGGACAAACCAAGAGACCCAGTACTTC. This codes for CASKGTNQETQYF.

CDR3 sequence reads: CASSSIAGGPYEQYF. DNA for the CDR3: TGTGCCAGCAGCTCGATAGCGGGGGGGCCCTACGAGCAGTACTTC. This chain joins TRBV5-5 and TRBJ2-7; 11 bases match TRBD2. V dropped 3 bases and J dropped 2; count of bases not matched to a gene: 4. This CDR3 region has 15 residues. Germline loops: CDR1 SGHKS, CDR2 YYEKEE (reference sequence).

V gene TRBV18 combines with J gene TRBJ2-5; unclear D gene. The DNA end favors TRBJ2-7, so the J call may be wrong. CDR1 is KGHSH and CDR2 is LQKENI in the germline V gene. The CDR3 extends over 14 amino acids. The CDR3 protein is CASSPKEWSYEQYF. The CDR3 nucleotides are TGTGCCAGCTCACCAAAGGAGTGGTCCTACGAGCAGTACTTC.

The DNA for the CDR3 is TGTGCCAGCTCACCCCGAGGTACGGGACAGTCCCAGTATTTT. Its protein is CASSPRGTGQSQYF. The chain uses TRBV18 and TRBJ2-3; 7 bases are shared with TRBD1. The germline CDR1 and CDR2 sequences are KGHSH and LQKENI. CDR3 length: 14 amino acids. The J segment lost 12 bases and the V segment lost 3 bases, leaving 12 bases of the junction unmatched.

The chain joins TRBV5-8 to TRBJ1-2; TRBD1 might be the D (6 bases). Germline V gene data show CDR1 as SGHTS and CDR2 as YDEGEE. The ends were cut back, 2 bases at V and 5 bases at J, with 13 bases in the middle. This CDR3 region has 14 residues. The CDR3, as DNA: TGTGCCAGCAGCTTTGCACGGACAGTTTATGGCTACACCTTC. Encoded protein: CASSFARTVYGYTF.

This chain joins TRBV7-9 and TRBJ1-2; 12 nucleotides agree with TRBD1. After removal of 5 bases from V and 7 bases from J, the junction contained 8 bases not matched to a gene. Per germline, CDR1 SEHNR and CDR2 FQNEAQ (reference sequence). There are 15 residues in the CDR3. The CDR3 sequence is CASSPPGQGASGYTF. Here the CDR3 DNA reads TGTGCCAGCAGCCCCCCGGGACAGGGGGCGAGTGGCTACACCTTC.

The gene calls are TRBV18 and TRBJ2-3, with a tentative D call TRBD1 (5 bases). CDR3 length: 13 residues. The ends were cut back, 6 bases at V and 6 bases at J, with 13 bases in the middle. CDR1 is KGHSH and CDR2 is LQKENI in the germline V gene. CDR3 loop: CASSAYQGDTQYF. CDR3 nucleotide sequence: TGTGCCAGCTCCGCGTACCAGGGCGATACGCAGTATTTT. Drawing the rest from reference TRBV18 and TRBJ2-3, the complete variable domain is NAGVMQNPRHLVRRRGQEARLRCSPMKGHSHVYWYRQLPEEGLKFMVYLQKENIIDESGMPKERFSAEFPKEGPSILRIQQVVRGDSAAYFCASSAYQGDTQYFGPGTRLTVL.

This chain joins TRBV19 and TRBJ2-7; D not certain. There are 11 residues in the CDR3. Germline CDR1 is LNHDA and CDR2 is SQIVND (reference sequence). V was cut by 5 bases and J by 2 bases, with 4 bases left in between. The CDR3 reads CASSAAYEQYF. CDR3 nucleotides: TGTGCCAGTAGTGCAGCCTACGAGCAGTACTTC.

This clone was seen a few times. The J gene is TRBJ2-1, the V gene TRBV27; 7 bases line up with TRBD1. There are 13 residues in the CDR3. With V trimmed by 3 bases and J by 7 bases, 3 bases remained unmatched. Germline assignment: CDR1 MNHEY and CDR2 SMNVEV (reference sequence). The CDR3 sequence is CASSLSTGNEQFF. CDR3 in DNA: TGTGCCAGCAGTTTGTCGACAGGGAATGAGCAGTTCTTC.

The CDR3 nucleotides read TGCGCCAGCAGCCCCGGACAGGCTAACACCGGGGAGCTGTTTTTT. Translating it yields CASSPGQANTGELFF. V gene TRBV5-1 combines with J gene TRBJ2-2; TRBD1 matches at 7 bases. Germline V gene data show CDR1 as SGHRS and CDR2 as YFSETQ. The CDR3 sequence is 15 residues long. The V gene end was trimmed by 4 bases and the J gene end by 2 bases; junction bases not matched to a gene: 5.

In DNA, the CDR3 is TGTGCCAGCAGCCGAGTCGGGACTAGCGGGGGGCCGGAATCTTTAAGTAGGACGCAGTATTTT. This encodes CASSRVGTSGGPESLSRTQYF. The V call is TRBV4-2, the J call TRBJ2-3; TRBD2 matches 15 bases. The germline V gene encodes CDR1 LGHNA and CDR2 YNFKEQ. This CDR3 has 21 amino acids. V lost 4 bases and J lost 9; bases outside the gene matches: 23.

Regarding this clone: One end of the junction is discordant with germline, which a read error may explain. J is TRBJ2-7 and V is TRBV28; 8 positions match TRBD2. Germline CDR1 is MDHEN and CDR2 is SYDVKM. The CDR3 has 14 residues. The CDR3 sequence is CASNRGGGSSEQYF. The DNA for the CDR3 is TGTGCCAGCAACCGGGGGGGCGGTTCCTCCGAGCAGTACTTC.

V gene TRBV5-8 combines with J gene TRBJ2-1; perhaps TRBD1 as D (5 bases). Trimming removed 7 bases at V and 7 bases at J, with 21 bases between. Germline V gene lookup returns CDR1 SGHTS and CDR2 YDEGEE. CDR3 length equals 15 residues. CDR3 residues: CASAYHTGILNEQFF. The CDR3 DNA follows: TGTGCCAGCGCCTACCACACAGGTATCTTAAATGAGCAGTTCTTC.

V gene TRBV6-6 combines with J gene TRBJ2-1; 9 nucleotides match TRBD2. The junction had 8 bases not matched to a gene; V was cut back by 2 bases and J by 9 bases. The CDR3 loop spans 15 amino acids. In germline, CDR1 is MNHNY, CDR2 SVGAGI (reference sequence). Here the CDR3 DNA reads TGTGCCAGCAGTTACCGGTCTAGCGGGAACGGTGAGCAGTTCTTC. Amino acid sequence: CASSYRSSGNGEQFF.

The V and J genes are TRBV27 and TRBJ2-3; D gene uncertain. The CDR3 extends over 14 amino acids. Germline CDR1 reads MNHEY; CDR2 reads SMNVEV (reference sequence). Deletions cut 3 bases from V and 0 bases from J, with 7 bases between. CDR3 region: CASSLSRSTDTQYF. For the CDR3, the DNA is TGTGCCAGCAGTTTGAGCAGGAGCACAGATACGCAGTATTTT.

The V and J genes are TRBV7-3 and TRBJ1-1; D gene uncertain. This CDR3 region has 13 residues. Trimming removed 5 bases from V and 2 bases from J, with 9 bases in between. Germline values: CDR1 SGHTA, CDR2 FQGTGA. CDR3 nucleotide sequence: TGTGCCAGCAGCCCGACACTTAACACTGAAGCTTTCTTT. It specifies CASSPTLNTEAFF.

The rearrangement links TRBV9 to TRBJ2-7; D ambiguous. The CDR3 runs 13 residues. The germline CDR1 and CDR2 sequences are SGDLS and YYNGEE. The V end lost 4 bases, the J end lost 6 bases, and 14 bases lay between the germline ends. CDR3 region: CASSLSHSGEQYF. As DNA, the CDR3 is TGTGCCAGCAGCCTAAGTCACTCTGGCGAGCAGTACTTC.